Below, 14 T cell receptor beta chains from the same sample are listed, as sequenced in a study of regulatory T cells in long-lasting Graves disease. The time point here: newly diagnosed GD, antithyroid drugs for less than 3 months. Making the TCR library involved RNA that had been extracted from PBMCs. With iRepertoire HTBI primers and Arm-PCR of CDR3 regions, TCR beta libraries were built. Each CDR3 protein gets one entry after TCRdb re-called the multiplex PCR reads with MiXCR. This sample has about 440,000 distinct CDR3 sequences, with roughly 17% found just once. The sample was also reused in another study, on T cells in Graves' hyperthyroidism and ophthalmopathy.

Specimen: peripheral blood mononuclear cells (PBMCs), collected at new diagnosis, from a patient treated with antithyroid drugs. The receptors shown here come from a woman under 30 with Graves disease.

Of note for this clonotype: At one end, the junction sequence differs from germline, possibly due to a read error. The rearrangement links TRBV9 to TRBJ2-5; D is perhaps TRBD2 (6 bases). CDR3 length equals 15 residues. The V gene's germline CDR1 is SGDLS and CDR2 YYNGEE. This CDR3 is CASSVGTGEWETQYF. DNA for the CDR3: TGTGCCAGCAGCGTAGGTACGGGAGAGTGGGAGACCCAGTACTTT.

This sequence joins TRBV15 and TRBJ1-1, with D possibly matching TRBD1 (6 bases). The CDR3 sequence is 16 residues long. Germline CDR1 and CDR2: LNHNV and YYDKDF (reference sequence). Trimming took 0 bases from V and 1 from J, leaving 12 bases between them. The CDR3 sequence: CATSRDLQGRNTEAFF. DNA of the CDR3: TGTGCCACCAGCAGAGACCTACAGGGTCGGAACACTGAAGCTTTCTTT.

This clonotype has just a few counts. The chain carries TRBV18 and TRBJ2-5; D call uncertain. The germline V gene has CDR1 KGHSH and CDR2 LQKENI. The V end lost 3 bases, the J end lost 4 bases, and 18 bases lay between the germline ends. The CDR3 covers 16 residues. The chain's CDR3 is CASSPLPTSIGETQYF. The CDR3, as DNA: TGTGCCAGCTCACCCCTCCCGACAAGTATAGGAGAGACCCAGTACTTC.

This clonotype has a count of ten or more. This rearrangement joins TRBV7-2 to TRBJ2-1; D is unresolved. V shed 3 bases and J shed 0 bases, with 9 bases lying between them. This CDR3 has 15 amino acids. CDR1 SGHTA and CDR2 FQGNSA come from the germline V gene. The DNA of the CDR3 is TGTGCCAGCAGCTTGAACTTAGGCTCCTACAATGAGCAGTTCTTC. Its protein product is CASSLNLGSYNEQFF.

The chain combines TRBV4-2 with TRBJ1-6; perhaps TRBD1 as D (5 bases). Trimming removed 1 base at V and 5 bases at J, with 15 bases between. The length of the CDR3 is 17 residues. The V gene's germline CDR1 is LGHNA and CDR2 YNFKEQ. The CDR3 reads CASSQGEGTDHNSPLHF. CDR3 sequence (DNA): TGTGCCAGCAGCCAAGGGGAAGGGACCGATCATAATTCACCCCTCCACTTT.

On this clonotype: A read error may explain this, as a much larger clone is one base away. The V gene is TRBV7-8, the J gene TRBJ2-5, with D tentatively TRBD1 (5 bases). This CDR3 is built from 13 residues. The germline V gene encodes CDR1 SGHVS and CDR2 FQNEAQ. The V gene lost 8 bases and the J gene lost 11 bases, with 21 bases spanning the gap. In DNA form, the CDR3 reads TGTGCCAGCGGGGCGGAATCCTACAATGAGCAGTACTTC. This translates into CASGAESYNEQYF. Looking up the rest from reference TRBV7-8 and TRBJ2-5 gives the full variable domain: GAGVSQSPRYKVAKRGQDVALRCDPISGHVSLFWYQQALGQGPEFLTYFQNEAQLDKSGLPSDRFFAERPEGSVSTLKIQRTQQEDSAVYLCASGAESYNEQYFGPGTRLLVL.

This clonotype was counted many times. The chain has TRBV12-3 or TRBV12-4 and TRBJ2-5; 12 positions match TRBD2. V trimming: 3 bases; J trimming: 5 bases; junction bases outside the gene matches: 7. This CDR3 is built from 16 residues. This CDR3 reads CASSFASGRAWETQYF. CDR3 bases: TGTGCCAGCAGTTTTGCTAGCGGGAGGGCCTGGGAGACCCAGTACTTC.

This clonotype was detected only a few times. This chain joins TRBV10-2 and TRBJ2-1; 8 bases are shared with TRBD2. V lost 8 bases to trimming and J lost 8 bases; unmatched junction nucleotides: 8. The germline V gene has CDR1 WSHSY and CDR2 SAAADI. CDR3 length equals 13 residues. The CDR3 is CASYLSGSYEQFF. CDR3 sequence (DNA): TGCGCCAGCTATCTGAGCGGGAGTTATGAGCAGTTCTTC.

In this sample, this clonotype turned up many times. The V gene is TRBV7-8, the J gene TRBJ2-1; 14 bases are a match to TRBD2. The CDR3 spans 17 residues. The V gene end was trimmed by 1 base and the J gene end by 6 bases; junction bases not matched to a gene: 5. CDR1 and CDR2 from the germline V gene are SGHVS and FQNEAQ. For the CDR3, the DNA is TGTGCCAGCAGCTTAGACGGACTAGCGGGAGGAGGCAATGAGCAGTTCTTC. Encoded protein: CASSLDGLAGGGNEQFF.

This clonotype was seen ten or more times. V usage is TRBV10-3 and J usage is TRBJ1-2; D is undetermined. V was clipped by 3 bases and J by 1 base, with 6 bases between them. CDR3 length equals 13 residues. CDR1 and CDR2 (germline): ENHRY, SYGVKD. The CDR3 sequence is CAISDGFNYGYTF. CDR3 nucleotides: TGTGCCATCAGTGACGGATTTAACTATGGCTACACCTTC.

This clonotype was counted many times. The chain uses TRBV29-1 and TRBJ2-3; unclear D gene. V was cut by 6 bases and J by 6 bases, with 10 bases left in between. The germline CDR1 and CDR2 sequences are SQVTM and ANQGSEA. There are 11 residues in the CDR3. The CDR3 sequence: CSVTPGDTQYF. CDR3 DNA: TGCAGCGTGACCCCCGGGGATACGCAGTATTTT.

The rearrangement uses TRBV28 and TRBJ2-4; D gene unclear. The CDR3 is 17 amino acids. The V end lost 5 bases, the J end lost 0 bases, and 17 bases lay between the germline ends. Germline assignment: CDR1 MDHEN and CDR2 SYDVKM. DNA of the CDR3: TGTGCCAGCAGTCAAGGTCAGACAATCCTAGCCAAAAACATTCAGTACTTC. Residues: CASSQGQTILAKNIQYF.

The sample holds many counts of this clonotype. J is TRBJ2-3 and V is TRBV12-3 or TRBV12-4, with 12 nucleotides matching TRBD2. This CDR3 region has 15 residues. Germline trimming cut 6 bases from V and 2 bases from J; bases unmatched to any gene: 3. Here the CDR3 reads CASSGLAGFTDTQYF. The CDR3, as DNA: TGTGCCAGCAGCGGACTAGCGGGATTCACAGATACGCAGTATTTT.

There are a few counts of this clonotype. The chain joins TRBV10-3 to TRBJ1-5; 9 nucleotides match TRBD1. Germline V gives CDR1 ENHRY, CDR2 SYGVKD. The CDR3 contains 16 residues. With 5 bases clipped from V and 1 base from J, the junction kept 6 bases outside the gene matches. The CDR3 is CAISPQGAWSNQPQHF. CDR3 in DNA: TGTGCCATCAGTCCACAGGGGGCATGGAGCAATCAGCCCCAGCATTTT.